A single sample gave rise to the 13 T cell receptor beta chains below, sequenced in a study of T-cell memory formation after mild COVID-19. TCRdb ran MiXCR on the 5' RACE reads and lists one entry per CDR3 protein. Of fewer than 400,000 distinct CDR3 sequences detected, approximately 15% appear once; the ten largest clones hold about 22%. Sequences were obtained from PBMCs or a T cell subset sorted from them (not recorded which). All receptors derive from a man younger than 30 who had mild COVID-19 (a few samples of this study predate the infection). Cell type and time point are not known.

This clonotype was detected a few times. The genes are TRBV7-2 and TRBJ2-7; D assignment may be TRBD1 or TRBD2 (5 bases each). Germline V lookup: CDR1 SGHTA, CDR2 FQGNSA. The germline V and J ends were trimmed by 6 bases and 0 bases, with 15 bases remaining between them. CDR3 length: 15 amino acids. CDR3 in amino acids: CASSWDGYSSYEQYF. The CDR3 DNA is TGTGCCAGCAGTTGGGACGGATACAGCTCCTACGAGCAGTACTTC.

V gene TRBV24-1 combines with J gene TRBJ1-5; no reliable D call. The V end was cut by 0 bases, the J end by 8 bases, with 4 bases between. Germline CDR1 KGHDR, CDR2 SFDVKD. This CDR3 has 12 amino acids. Written as DNA, the CDR3 is TGTGCCACCAGTGATTTGGGGAAGCCCCAGCATTTT. Protein product: CATSDLGKPQHF.

This chain uses TRBV5-1 with TRBJ2-5; D is unresolved. The germline V gene has CDR1 SGHRS and CDR2 YFSETQ. Trimming cost V 1 base and J 5 bases, with 9 bases left between them. The CDR3 covers 13 residues. CDR3 amino acids: CASSLISSETQYF. In DNA, the CDR3 is TGCGCCAGCAGCTTGATCAGCTCGGAGACCCAGTACTTC.

This clonotype came up a few times. This chain links TRBV29-1 with TRBJ2-3, with D possibly called TRBD1 or TRBD2 (6 bases each). CDR1 and CDR2 from the germline V gene are SQVTM and ANQGSEA. V was clipped by 2 bases and J by 1 base, with 10 bases between them. CDR3 length equals 14 residues. The CDR3, as DNA: TGCAGCGTTGAAAGGGGGGACCGCACAGATACGCAGTATTTT. Its protein product is CSVERGDRTDTQYF.

This clonotype was observed a handful of times. The chain recombines TRBV4-1 with TRBJ1-3; D remains ambiguous. The germline V and J ends were trimmed by 0 bases and 7 bases, with 7 bases remaining between them. Germline V CDR1 and CDR2: MGHRA, YSYEKL. This CDR3 spans 13 amino acids. The CDR3 protein is CASSQDVGNTIYF. The CDR3 bases are TGCGCCAGCAGCCAAGACGTGGGGAACACCATATATTTT.

This clonotype has more than one count but fewer than ten. The CDR3: CAWTPGGYGYTF. CDR3 sequence (DNA): TGTGCCTGGACCCCGGGAGGGTATGGCTACACCTTC. V and J are TRBV30 and TRBJ1-2, with D unclear. Germline assignment: CDR1 GTSNPN and CDR2 SVGIG (reference sequence). This CDR3 region has 12 residues. Trimming took off 4 bases at V and 5 bases at J, with 11 bases between the two ends.

The chain is built from TRBV7-9 and TRBJ2-7, with 7 bases fitting TRBD1. The CDR3 spans 14 residues. From germline, CDR1 is SEHNR and CDR2 FQNEAQ (reference sequence). With 5 bases clipped from V and 4 bases from J, the junction kept 8 bases outside the gene matches. Here the CDR3 DNA reads TGTGCCAGCAGCACAGGGGAAGCGGAATACGAGCAGTACGTC. Protein: CASSTGEAEYEQYV.

This clonotype occurred a few times. The CDR3 DNA reads as TGTGCCAGCAGCACTGACCACGATACGCAGTATTTT. It encodes CASSTDHDTQYF. The rearrangement links TRBV7-2 to TRBJ2-3; D unresolved. V lost 5 bases to trimming and J lost 6 bases, with 9 bases between them. Germline CDR1 reads SGHTA; CDR2 reads FQGNSA. The CDR3 has 12 amino acids.

The chain carries TRBV4-2 and TRBJ1-6; D unclear. Between the trimmed V and J ends, which lost 0 bases and 7 bases, there was a span of 4 bases. Germline V gene data show CDR1 as LGHNA and CDR2 as YNFKEQ. The CDR3 loop spans 13 amino acids. The CDR3 coding sequence is TGTGCCAGCAGCCAAGACGGGAATTCACCCCTCCACTTT. It codes for CASSQDGNSPLHF.

The rearrangement links TRBV27 to TRBJ1-5; D not resolved. V lost 1 base, J lost 4 bases, and 11 bases lay in between. The length of the CDR3 is 15 residues. The germline V gene encodes CDR1 MNHEY and CDR2 SMNVEV (reference sequence). The CDR3 is CASSLLLASNQPQHF. CDR3 nucleotides: TGTGCCAGCAGTTTATTACTAGCTTCGAATCAGCCCCAGCATTTT.

This clonotype occurred a few times. The genes are TRBV6-2 or TRBV6-3 and TRBJ1-1, with D perhaps matching TRBD1 (5 bases). The V and J ends lost 0 bases and 6 bases respectively, with 8 bases between them. The CDR3 length is 13 residues. Germline V gives CDR1 MNHEY, CDR2 SVGEGT. CDR3: CASSYSGRPEAFF. CDR3 bases: TGTGCCAGCAGTTACTCGGGGCGCCCTGAAGCTTTCTTT.

The rearrangement links TRBV6-5 to TRBJ1-1; TRBD1 might be the D (5 bases). CDR1 and CDR2 from the germline V gene are MNHEY and SVGAGI. Trimming cost V 1 base and J 4 bases, with 13 bases left between them. This CDR3 has 15 residues. The CDR3 reads CASSYYSSGGTEAFF. The CDR3 DNA reads TGTGCCAGCAGTTACTACTCATCGGGGGGCACTGAAGCTTTCTTT.

The J gene is TRBJ1-5, the V gene TRBV29-1, with no clear D. CDR1 is SQVTM and CDR2 is ANQGSEA in the germline V gene. The V end was cut by 8 bases, the J end by 1 base, with 12 bases between. There are 13 residues in the CDR3. The DNA of the CDR3 is TGCAGCTTCCAATCGGGGAGCAATCAGCCCCAGCATTTT. It translates to CSFQSGSNQPQHF.